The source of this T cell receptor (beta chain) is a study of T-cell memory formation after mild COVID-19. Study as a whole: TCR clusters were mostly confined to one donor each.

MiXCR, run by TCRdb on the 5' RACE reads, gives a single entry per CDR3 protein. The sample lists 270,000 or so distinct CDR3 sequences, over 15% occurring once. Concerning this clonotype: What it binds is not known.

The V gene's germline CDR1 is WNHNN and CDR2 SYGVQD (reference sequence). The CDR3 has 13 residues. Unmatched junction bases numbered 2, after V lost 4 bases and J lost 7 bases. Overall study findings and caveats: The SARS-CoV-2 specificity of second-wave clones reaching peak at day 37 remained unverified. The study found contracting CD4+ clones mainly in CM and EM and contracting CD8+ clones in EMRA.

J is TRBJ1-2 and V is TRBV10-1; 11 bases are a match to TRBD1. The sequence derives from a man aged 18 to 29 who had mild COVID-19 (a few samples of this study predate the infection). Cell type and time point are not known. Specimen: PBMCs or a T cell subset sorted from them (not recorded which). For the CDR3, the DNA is TGCGCCAGCAGTGGGACAGGGGGCTCTGGCTACACCTTC. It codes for CASSGTGGSGYTF.